These 5 T cell receptor beta chains were all obtained from the same sample, sequenced in a study of blood T cells in healthy people across ages. The use of a sample-barcoded 5' primer and a J-beta primer mix characterized a second PCR of roughly 6 to 11 cycles. TCRdb re-called the 5' RACE reads through MiXCR, storing one row per CDR3 protein. The sample shows about 670,000 distinct CDR3 sequences, approximately 40% of them seen only once. What was sequenced was blood. The receptors derive from a man older than 75 in good health.

This clonotype was seen repeatedly, ten times or more. The rearrangement joins TRBV29-1 to TRBJ2-1; D call uncertain. The germline V and J ends were trimmed by 6 bases and 8 bases, with 14 bases remaining between them. CDR3 length: 12 residues. Germline V gene sequence: CDR1 SQVTM, CDR2 ANQGSEA. CDR3 sequence: CSVQVSRDEQFF. DNA of the CDR3: TGCAGCGTCCAAGTTTCTCGGGATGAGCAGTTCTTC.

The chain uses TRBV6-6 and TRBJ1-4; D call uncertain. V was shortened by 0 bases and J by 7 bases, with 9 bases between the two germline ends. Germline loops: CDR1 MNHNY, CDR2 SVGAGI (reference sequence). This CDR3 spans 14 amino acids. The DNA of the CDR3 is TGTGCCAGCAGTTACTCGATGGCGGTTGAAAAACTGTTTTTT. This gives the protein CASSYSMAVEKLFF.

The V gene is TRBV12-5, the J gene TRBJ2-1, with 7 bases identical to TRBD1. The germline CDR1 and CDR2 sequences are LGHNT and FRNRAP. V lost 0 bases, J lost 0 bases, and 2 bases stayed unmatched. CDR3 size: 16 residues. CDR3 region: CASGLVTGPSYNEQFF. The CDR3 DNA is TGTGCTAGTGGTTTGGTGACAGGGCCCTCCTACAATGAGCAGTTCTTC.

There are a few counts of this clonotype. This chain uses TRBV7-9 with TRBJ2-1; D is perhaps TRBD1 (5 bases). Germline-derived CDR1 and CDR2 are SEHNR and FQNEAQ (reference sequence). V was pared by 1 base and J by 15 bases, with 13 bases between. The CDR3 runs 12 residues. CDR3 nucleotide sequence: TGTGCCAGCAGCTTAGTGGGGCTAGATCCGTTCTTC. Its translation is CASSLVGLDPFF.

This chain joins TRBV24-1 and TRBJ1-4; no clear D. The CDR3 consists of 15 residues. Germline CDR1 and CDR2: KGHDR and SFDVKD. Trimming took off 5 bases at V and 0 bases at J, with 9 bases between the two ends. The CDR3, as DNA: TGTGCCACCAGTGTGGGAGGATCAACTAATGAAAAACTGTTTTTT. It translates to CATSVGGSTNEKLFF.